The clone carrying this T cell receptor beta chain is a singleton in its sample. This sample was taken from a study of shared clonotypes between healthy human individuals. The CDR3 loop spans 14 amino acids. Germline-derived CDR1 and CDR2 are SGHTA and FQGNSA. V lost 4 bases to trimming and J lost 4 bases, with 11 bases between them. Some clones are missing from TCRdb's copy, which holds only in-frame ones; the method was immunoSEQ multiplex PCR. The repertoire has roughly 1,500,000 clones, 98% of them found once; the top ten carry around 0.47%. Both subsets, CD45RA+ naive and CD45RA-negative memory, were split from the CD4+ cells.

Material: naive CD4+ T cells sorted from blood. Subset described: CD45RA+ positively selected. The chain has TRBV7-2 and TRBJ2-1; D ambiguous. The source is a man aged 25-45 years in good health. CDR3: CASSSTLVYNEQFF. CDR3 sequence (DNA): TGTGCCAGCAGCTCCACGCTAGTTTACAATGAGCAGTTCTTC.